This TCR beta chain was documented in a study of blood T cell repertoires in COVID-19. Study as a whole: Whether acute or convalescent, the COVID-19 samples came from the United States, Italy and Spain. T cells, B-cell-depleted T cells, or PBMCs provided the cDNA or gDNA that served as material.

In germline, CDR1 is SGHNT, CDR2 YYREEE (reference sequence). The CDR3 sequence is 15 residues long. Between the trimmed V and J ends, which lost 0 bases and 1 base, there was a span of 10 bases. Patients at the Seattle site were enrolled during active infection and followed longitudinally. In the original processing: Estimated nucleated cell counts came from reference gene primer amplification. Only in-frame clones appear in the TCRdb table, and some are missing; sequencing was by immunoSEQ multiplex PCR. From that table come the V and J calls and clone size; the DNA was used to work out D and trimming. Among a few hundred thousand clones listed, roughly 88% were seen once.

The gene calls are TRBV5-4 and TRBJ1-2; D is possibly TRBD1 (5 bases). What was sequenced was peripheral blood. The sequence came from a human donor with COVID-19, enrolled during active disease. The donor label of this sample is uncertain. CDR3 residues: CASSLGTRVNYGYTF. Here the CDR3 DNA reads TGTGCCAGCAGCTTGGGTACCAGGGTTAACTATGGCTACACCTTC.